This TCR beta chain was obtained from a study of T cell responses to AZD1222 COVID-19 vaccine. This CDR3 has 13 residues. Looked up from germline, CDR1 is MDHEN and CDR2 is SYDVKM. V was cut by 2 bases and J by 4 bases, with 8 bases left in between. Some clones are missing from TCRdb's copy, which holds only in-frame ones; the method was immunoSEQ multiplex PCR. Of approximately 140,000 clones listed, less than 95% were seen once; the top ten hold 7.5%. Here the sequenced sample was peripheral blood, taken 28 days after the second dose of the MenACWY control vaccine. The chain couples TRBV28 to TRBJ1-2; D is unresolved. This TCR came from an adult who received the MenACWY meningococcal vaccine as a control. CDR3 loop: CASSLQDLYGYTF. DNA for the CDR3: TGTGCCAGCAGTTTACAGGACCTCTATGGCTACACCTTC.